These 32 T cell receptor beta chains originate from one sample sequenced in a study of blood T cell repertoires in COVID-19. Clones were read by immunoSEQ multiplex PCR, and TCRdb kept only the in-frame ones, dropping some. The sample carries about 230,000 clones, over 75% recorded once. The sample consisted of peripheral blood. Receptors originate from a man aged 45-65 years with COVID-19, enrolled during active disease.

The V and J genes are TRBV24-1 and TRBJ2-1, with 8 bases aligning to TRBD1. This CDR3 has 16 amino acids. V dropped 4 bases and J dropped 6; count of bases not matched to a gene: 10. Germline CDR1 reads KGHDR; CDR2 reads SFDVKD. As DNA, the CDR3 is TGTGCCACCAGTGACCGAGGACAGGGAACACCCAATGAGCAGTTCTTC. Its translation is CATSDRGQGTPNEQFF.

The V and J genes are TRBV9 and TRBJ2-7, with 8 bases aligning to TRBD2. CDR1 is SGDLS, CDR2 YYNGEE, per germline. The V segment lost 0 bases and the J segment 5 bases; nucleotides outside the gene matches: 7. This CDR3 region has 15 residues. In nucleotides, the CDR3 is TGTGCCAGCAGCGTAGATGGCGGGAGGTTTGACGAGCAGTACTTC. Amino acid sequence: CASSVDGGRFDEQYF.

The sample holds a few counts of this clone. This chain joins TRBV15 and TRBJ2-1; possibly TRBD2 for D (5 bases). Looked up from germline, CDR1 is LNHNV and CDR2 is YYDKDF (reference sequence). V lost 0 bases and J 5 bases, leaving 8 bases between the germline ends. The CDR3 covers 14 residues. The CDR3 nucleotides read TGTGCCACCAGCAGAGATGGAGGCAACAATGAGCAGTTCTTC. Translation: CATSRDGGNNEQFF. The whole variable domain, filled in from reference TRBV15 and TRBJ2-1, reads DAMVIQNPRYQVTQFGKPVTLSCSQTLNHNVMYWYQQKSSQAPKLLFHYYDKDFNNEADTPDNFQSRRPNTSFCFLDIRSPGLGDTAMYLCATSRDGGNNEQFFGPGTRLTVL.

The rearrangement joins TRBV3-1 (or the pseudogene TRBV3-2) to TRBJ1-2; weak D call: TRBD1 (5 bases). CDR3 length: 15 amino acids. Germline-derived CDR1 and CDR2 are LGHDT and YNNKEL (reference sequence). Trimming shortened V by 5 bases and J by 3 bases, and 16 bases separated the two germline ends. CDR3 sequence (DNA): TGTGCCAGCAGCGAAGCCCAAGGGGATCACTATGGCTACACCTTC. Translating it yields CASSEAQGDHYGYTF.

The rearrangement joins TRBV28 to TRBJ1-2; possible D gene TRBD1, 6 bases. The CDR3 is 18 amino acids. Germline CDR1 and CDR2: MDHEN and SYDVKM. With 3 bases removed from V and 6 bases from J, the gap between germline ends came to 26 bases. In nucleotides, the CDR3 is TGTGCCAGCAGTTTTTTACTAGTTGGGGGGGGCGCAGAGAATGGCTACACCTTC. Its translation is CASSFLLVGGGAENGYTF.

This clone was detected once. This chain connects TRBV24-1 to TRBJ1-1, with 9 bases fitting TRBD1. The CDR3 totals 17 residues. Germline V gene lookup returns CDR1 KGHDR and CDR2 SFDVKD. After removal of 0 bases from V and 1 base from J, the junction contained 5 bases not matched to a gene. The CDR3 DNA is TGTGCCACCAGTGATTTGACCGGGACAGGGCGGAACACTGAAGCTTTCTTT. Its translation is CATSDLTGTGRNTEAFF.

The CDR3 loop reads CASSQQGNQPQHF. The CDR3, as DNA: TGTGCCAGCAGCCAACAGGGAAACCAGCCCCAGCATTTT. V usage is TRBV6-5 and J usage is TRBJ1-5; weak D call: TRBD1 (6 bases). The CDR3 sequence is 13 residues long. Germline loops: CDR1 MNHEY, CDR2 SVGAGI. V shed 6 bases and J shed 7 bases, with 13 bases lying between them.

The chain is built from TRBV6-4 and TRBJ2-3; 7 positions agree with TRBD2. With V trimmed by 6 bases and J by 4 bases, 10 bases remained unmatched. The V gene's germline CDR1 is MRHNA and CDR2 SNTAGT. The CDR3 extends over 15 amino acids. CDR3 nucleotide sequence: TGTGCCAGCAGCCCAAACGGGGAGGGGCCAGATACGCAGTATTTT. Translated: CASSPNGEGPDTQYF.

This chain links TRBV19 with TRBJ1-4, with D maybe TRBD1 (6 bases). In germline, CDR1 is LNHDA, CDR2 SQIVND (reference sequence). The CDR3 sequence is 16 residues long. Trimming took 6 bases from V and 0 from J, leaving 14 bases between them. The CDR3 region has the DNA TGTGCCAGTAGGGCGCTGGGGGCGTCAACTAATGAAAAACTGTTTTTT. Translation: CASRALGASTNEKLFF.

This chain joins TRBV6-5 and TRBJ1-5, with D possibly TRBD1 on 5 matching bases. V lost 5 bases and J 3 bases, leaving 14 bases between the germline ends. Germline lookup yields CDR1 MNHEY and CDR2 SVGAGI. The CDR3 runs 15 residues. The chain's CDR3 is CASSLQGPTNQPQHF. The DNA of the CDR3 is TGTGCCAGCAGTCTTCAGGGTCCGACCAATCAGCCCCAGCATTTT.

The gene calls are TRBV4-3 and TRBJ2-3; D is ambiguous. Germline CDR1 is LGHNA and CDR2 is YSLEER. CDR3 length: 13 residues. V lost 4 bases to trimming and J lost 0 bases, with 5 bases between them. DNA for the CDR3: TGCGCCAGCAGCCTTTCTAGCACAGATACGCAGTATTTT. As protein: CASSLSSTDTQYF.

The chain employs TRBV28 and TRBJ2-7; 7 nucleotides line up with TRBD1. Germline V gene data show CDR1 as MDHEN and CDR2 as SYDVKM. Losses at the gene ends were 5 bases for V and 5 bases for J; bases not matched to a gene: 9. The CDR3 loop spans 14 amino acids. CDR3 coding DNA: TGTGCCAGCAGTCCCGGACAGGTGAGGCACGAGCAGTACTTC. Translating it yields CASSPGQVRHEQYF.

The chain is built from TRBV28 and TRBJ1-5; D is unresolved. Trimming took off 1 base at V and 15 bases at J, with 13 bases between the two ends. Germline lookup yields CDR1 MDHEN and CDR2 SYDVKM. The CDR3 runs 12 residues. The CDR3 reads CASSLSPQVPHF. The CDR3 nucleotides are TGTGCCAGCAGTTTATCGCCTCAGGTACCGCATTTT.

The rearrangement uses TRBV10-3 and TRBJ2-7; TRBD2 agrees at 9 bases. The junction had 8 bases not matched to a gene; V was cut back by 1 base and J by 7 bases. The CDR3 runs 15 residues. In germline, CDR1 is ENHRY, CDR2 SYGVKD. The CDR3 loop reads CAISELASGVREQYF. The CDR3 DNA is TGTGCCATCAGTGAGTTGGCTAGCGGGGTGAGAGAGCAGTACTTC.

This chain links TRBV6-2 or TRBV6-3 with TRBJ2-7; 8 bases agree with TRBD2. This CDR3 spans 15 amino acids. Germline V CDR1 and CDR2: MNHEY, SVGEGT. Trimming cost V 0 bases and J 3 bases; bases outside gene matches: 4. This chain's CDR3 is CASSYSSRGDYEQYF. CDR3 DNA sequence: TGTGCCAGCAGTTACTCCTCGCGGGGGGACTACGAGCAGTACTTC.

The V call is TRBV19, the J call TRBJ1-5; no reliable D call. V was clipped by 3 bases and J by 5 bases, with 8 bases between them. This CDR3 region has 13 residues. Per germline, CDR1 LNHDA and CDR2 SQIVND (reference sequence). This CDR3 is CASSMRRDQPQHF. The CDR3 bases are TGTGCCAGTAGTATGCGGAGGGATCAGCCCCAGCATTTT.

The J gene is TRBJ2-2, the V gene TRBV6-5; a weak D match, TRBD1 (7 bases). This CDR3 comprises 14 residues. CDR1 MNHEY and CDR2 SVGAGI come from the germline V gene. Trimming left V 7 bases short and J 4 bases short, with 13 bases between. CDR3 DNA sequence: TGTGCCAGCATAGTCCAGGGGGGCACCGGGGAGCTGTTTTTT. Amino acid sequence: CASIVQGGTGELFF.

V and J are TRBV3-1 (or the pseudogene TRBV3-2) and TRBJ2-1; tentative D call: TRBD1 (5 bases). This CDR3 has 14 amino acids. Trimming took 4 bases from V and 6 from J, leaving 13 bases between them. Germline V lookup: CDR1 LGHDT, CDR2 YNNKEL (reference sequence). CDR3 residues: CASSPLARANEQFF. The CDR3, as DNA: TGTGCCAGCAGCCCCCTCGCCAGGGCCAATGAGCAGTTCTTC.

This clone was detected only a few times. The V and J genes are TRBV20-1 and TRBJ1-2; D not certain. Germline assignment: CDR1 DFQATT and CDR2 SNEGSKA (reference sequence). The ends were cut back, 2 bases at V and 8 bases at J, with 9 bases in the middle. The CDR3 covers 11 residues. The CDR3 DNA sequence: TGCAGTGCTAGAAATATTCCGGGCTACACCTTC. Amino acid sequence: CSARNIPGYTF.

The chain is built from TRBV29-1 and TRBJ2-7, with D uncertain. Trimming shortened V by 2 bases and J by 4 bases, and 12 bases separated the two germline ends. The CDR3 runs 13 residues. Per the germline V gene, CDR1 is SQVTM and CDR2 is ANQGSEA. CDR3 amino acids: CSVELRDPYEQYF. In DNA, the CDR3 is TGCAGCGTTGAACTACGTGATCCTTACGAGCAGTACTTC.

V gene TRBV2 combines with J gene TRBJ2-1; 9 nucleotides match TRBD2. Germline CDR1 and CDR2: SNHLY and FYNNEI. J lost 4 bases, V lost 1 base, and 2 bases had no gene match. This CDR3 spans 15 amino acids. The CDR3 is CASSEGTSGYNEQFF. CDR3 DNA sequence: TGTGCCAGCAGTGAAGGAACTAGCGGGTACAATGAGCAGTTCTTC.

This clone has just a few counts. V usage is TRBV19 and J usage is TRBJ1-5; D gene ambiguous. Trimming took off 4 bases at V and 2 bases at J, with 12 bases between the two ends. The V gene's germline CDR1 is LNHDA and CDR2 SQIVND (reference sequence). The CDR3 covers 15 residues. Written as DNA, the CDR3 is TGTGCCAGTAGTAGTGAGGGATTTGGCAATCAGCCCCAGCATTTT. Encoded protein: CASSSEGFGNQPQHF.

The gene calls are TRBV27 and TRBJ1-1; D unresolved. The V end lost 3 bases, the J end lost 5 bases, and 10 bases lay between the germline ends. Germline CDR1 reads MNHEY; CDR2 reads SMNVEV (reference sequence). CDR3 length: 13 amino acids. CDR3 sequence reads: CASSFEGMTEAFF. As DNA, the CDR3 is TGTGCCAGCAGTTTTGAGGGTATGACTGAAGCTTTCTTT.

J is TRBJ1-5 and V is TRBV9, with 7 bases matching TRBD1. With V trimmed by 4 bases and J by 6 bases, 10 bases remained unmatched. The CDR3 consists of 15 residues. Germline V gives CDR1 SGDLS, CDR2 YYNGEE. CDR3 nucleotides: TGTGCCAGCAGCCCCACGGGACAGTACAGTCAGCCCCAGCATTTT. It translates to CASSPTGQYSQPQHF.

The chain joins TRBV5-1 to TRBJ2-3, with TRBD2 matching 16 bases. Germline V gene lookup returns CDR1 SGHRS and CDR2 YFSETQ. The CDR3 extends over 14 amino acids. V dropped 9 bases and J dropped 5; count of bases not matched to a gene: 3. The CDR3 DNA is TGCGCCACGGGACTAGCGGGAGGGCAAGATACGCAGTATTTT. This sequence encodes CATGLAGGQDTQYF.

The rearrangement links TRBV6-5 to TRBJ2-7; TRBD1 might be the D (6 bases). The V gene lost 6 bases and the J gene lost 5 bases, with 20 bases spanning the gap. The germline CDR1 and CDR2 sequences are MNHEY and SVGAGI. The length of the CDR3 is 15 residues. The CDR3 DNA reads TGTGCCAGCAGCCACGGGACACCTCGACTTCACGAGCAGTACTTC. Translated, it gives CASSHGTPRLHEQYF.

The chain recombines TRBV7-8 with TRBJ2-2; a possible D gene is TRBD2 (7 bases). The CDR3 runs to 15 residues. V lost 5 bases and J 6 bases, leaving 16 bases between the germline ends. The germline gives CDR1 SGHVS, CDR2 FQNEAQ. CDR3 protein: CASSPLGGQAGELFF. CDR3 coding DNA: TGTGCCAGCAGCCCCTTGGGGGGGCAGGCCGGGGAGCTGTTTTTT.

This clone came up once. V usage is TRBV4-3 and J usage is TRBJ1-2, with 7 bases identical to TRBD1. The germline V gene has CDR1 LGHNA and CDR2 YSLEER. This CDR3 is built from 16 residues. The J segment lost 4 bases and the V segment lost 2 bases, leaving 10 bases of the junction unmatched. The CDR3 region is CASSQSRQGGGYGYTF. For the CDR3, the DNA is TGCGCCAGCAGCCAAAGCAGACAGGGTGGAGGCTATGGCTACACCTTC.

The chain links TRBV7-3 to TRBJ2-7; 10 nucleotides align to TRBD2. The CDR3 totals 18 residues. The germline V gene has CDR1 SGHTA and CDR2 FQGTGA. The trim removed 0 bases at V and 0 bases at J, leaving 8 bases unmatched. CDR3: CASSLTGSSGGSSYEQYF. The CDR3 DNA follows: TGTGCCAGCAGCTTAACGGGGTCTAGCGGGGGATCCTCCTACGAGCAGTACTTC.

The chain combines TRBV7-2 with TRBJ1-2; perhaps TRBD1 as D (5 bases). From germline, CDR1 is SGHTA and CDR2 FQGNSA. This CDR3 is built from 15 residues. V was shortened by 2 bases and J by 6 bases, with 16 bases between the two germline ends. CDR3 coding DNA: TGTGCCAGCAGCTTAAATCAGGGTAGGGCGCATGGCTACACCTTC. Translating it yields CASSLNQGRAHGYTF.

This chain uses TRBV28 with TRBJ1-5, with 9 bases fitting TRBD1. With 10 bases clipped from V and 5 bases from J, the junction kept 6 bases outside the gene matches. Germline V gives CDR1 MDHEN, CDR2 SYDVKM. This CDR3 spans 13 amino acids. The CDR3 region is CAITTGGYQPQHF. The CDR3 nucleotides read TGTGCCATTACGACAGGGGGGTATCAGCCCCAGCATTTT.

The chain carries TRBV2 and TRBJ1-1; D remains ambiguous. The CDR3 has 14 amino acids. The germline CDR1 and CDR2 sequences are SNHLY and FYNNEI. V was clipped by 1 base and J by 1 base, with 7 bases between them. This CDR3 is CASSEGTANTEAFF. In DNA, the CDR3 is TGTGCCAGCAGTGAAGGTACAGCGAACACTGAAGCTTTCTTT.